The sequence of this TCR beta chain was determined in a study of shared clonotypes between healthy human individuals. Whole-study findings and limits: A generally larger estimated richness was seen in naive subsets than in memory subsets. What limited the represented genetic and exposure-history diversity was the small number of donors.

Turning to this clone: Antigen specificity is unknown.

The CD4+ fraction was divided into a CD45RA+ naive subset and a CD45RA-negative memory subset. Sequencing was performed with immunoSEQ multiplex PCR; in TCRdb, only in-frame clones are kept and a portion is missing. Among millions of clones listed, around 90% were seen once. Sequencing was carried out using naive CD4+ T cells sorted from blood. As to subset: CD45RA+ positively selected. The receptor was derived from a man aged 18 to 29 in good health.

DNA of the CDR3: TGTGCCAGTAGTGCCTTGCCGGGGGGCAATCAGCCCCAGCATTTT. Encoded protein: CASSALPGGNQPQHF. The chain has TRBV19 and TRBJ1-5; tentative D call: TRBD1 (5 bases). This CDR3 comprises 15 residues. In germline, CDR1 is LNHDA, CDR2 SQIVND (reference sequence). Trimming removed 5 bases at V and 2 bases at J, with 13 bases between.